Presented here are 15 T cell receptor beta chains from one specimen sequenced in a study of blood T cell repertoires in COVID-19. Repertoires were generated with immunoSEQ multiplex PCR, while TCRdb's copy carries only in-frame clones and drops some. The table lists about 120,000 clones, 85% to 90% of them singletons. Material for sequencing was peripheral blood. Every receptor here comes from a woman aged 55-69 years with COVID-19, enrolled during active disease.

This clone was detected only once. The chain employs TRBV6-2 or TRBV6-3 and TRBJ1-2; tentative D call: TRBD1 (6 bases). The CDR3 extends over 13 amino acids. V gave up 5 bases and J gave up 5 bases, with 12 bases separating them. Germline-derived CDR1 and CDR2 are MNHEY and SVGEGT. CDR3 DNA: TGTGCCAGCAGTCCCTACGGACAGTATGGCTACACCTTC. Translated, it gives CASSPYGQYGYTF.

This rearrangement joins TRBV7-2 to TRBJ2-1; 7 nucleotides line up with TRBD1. Unmatched junction bases numbered 13, after V lost 5 bases and J lost 9 bases. This CDR3 has 15 amino acids. Germline V gene sequence: CDR1 SGHTA, CDR2 FQGNSA. Written as DNA, the CDR3 is TGTGCCAGCAGCCCTTACTACGGGACAGCGAGTGAGCAGTTCTTC. Protein product: CASSPYYGTASEQFF.

The chain employs TRBV5-5 and TRBJ2-7, with TRBD1 as a possible D gene (6 bases). The length of the CDR3 is 12 residues. CDR1 is SGHKS, CDR2 YYEKEE, per germline (reference sequence). The V gene lost 4 bases and the J gene lost 7 bases, with 12 bases spanning the gap. The CDR3 reads CASSPTGWEQYF. In nucleotides, the CDR3 is TGTGCCAGCAGCCCTACAGGGTGGGAGCAGTACTTC. Full variable domain (outside the CDR3, taken from reference TRBV5-5 and TRBJ2-7): DAGVTQSPTHLIKTRGQQVTLRCSPISGHKSVSWYQQVLGQGPQFIFQYYEKEERGRGNFPDRFSARQFPNYSSELNVNALLLGDSALYLCASSPTGWEQYFGPGTRLTVT.

This chain joins TRBV2 and TRBJ2-5; the D gene is possibly TRBD2 (5 bases). CDR3 length equals 15 residues. Germline V gene data show CDR1 as SNHLY and CDR2 as FYNNEI. V lost 0 bases, J lost 5 bases, and 13 bases lay in between. CDR3 protein: CASSEAGRGSETQYF. The CDR3, as DNA: TGTGCCAGCAGTGAAGCGGGTCGGGGATCGGAGACCCAGTACTTC. Full variable domain (missing parts from reference TRBV2 and TRBJ2-5): EPEVTQTPSHQVTQMGQEVILRCVPISNHLYFYWYRQILGQKVEFLVSFYNNEISEKSEIFDDQFSVERPDGSNFTLKIRSTKLEDSAMYFCASSEAGRGSETQYFGPGTRLLVL.

V is TRBV5-6 and J is TRBJ2-5; TRBD1 matches 8 bases. The V segment lost 1 base and the J segment 4 bases; nucleotides outside the gene matches: 9. Germline CDR1 SGHDT, CDR2 YYEEEE. The CDR3 runs to 16 residues. CDR3 in amino acids: CASSLLRTGRRETQYF. In nucleotides, the CDR3 is TGTGCCAGCAGCTTGCTACGGACAGGGCGACGAGAGACCCAGTACTTC.

The chain is built from TRBV6-1 and TRBJ2-2; tentatively, D is TRBD2 (5 bases). This CDR3 has 16 residues. Germline assignment: CDR1 MNHNS and CDR2 SASEGT. Trimming cost V 1 base and J 6 bases, with 15 bases left between them. DNA of the CDR3: TGTGCCAGCAGTGAAGGGATTCATGCGGGCCCCGGGGAGCTGTTTTTT. Its translation: CASSEGIHAGPGELFF.

This rearrangement joins TRBV4-3 to TRBJ2-1; 7 bases agree with TRBD2. Trimming at V came to 2 bases and at J to 4 bases, leaving 5 bases not matched to a gene. This CDR3 is 15 amino acids long. The germline V gene has CDR1 LGHNA and CDR2 YSLEER. CDR3 DNA: TGCGCCAGCAGCCAAAGCGGGGCCCTATACAATGAGCAGTTCTTC. It encodes CASSQSGALYNEQFF.

This clone was seen once. J is TRBJ1-1 and V is TRBV19; D perhaps matches TRBD1 (5 bases). The V end was cut by 5 bases, the J end by 3 bases, with 16 bases between. The CDR3 contains 15 residues. Germline assignment: CDR1 LNHDA and CDR2 SQIVND (reference sequence). CDR3 region: CASSAGPGKDTEAFF. In nucleotides, the CDR3 is TGTGCCAGTAGTGCAGGCCCAGGGAAGGACACTGAAGCTTTCTTT.

The chain is built from TRBV4-3 and TRBJ2-3; TRBD2 might be the D (7 bases). V was shortened by 1 base and J by 7 bases, with 18 bases between the two germline ends. This CDR3 has 16 residues. Germline V lookup: CDR1 LGHNA, CDR2 YSLEER. The CDR3 sequence is CASSQGGGLAVHTQYF. Here the CDR3 DNA reads TGCGCCAGCAGCCAAGGCGGGGGCCTAGCGGTACATACGCAGTATTTT.

The V and J genes are TRBV7-3 and TRBJ1-1, with D hard to call. Germline V CDR1 and CDR2: SGHTA, FQGTGA. The length of the CDR3 is 14 residues. Trimming removed 8 bases at V and 2 bases at J, with 15 bases between. Here the CDR3 DNA reads TGTGCCAGCCGGAGGAACCCGGACAACACTGAAGCTTTCTTT. Amino acid sequence: CASRRNPDNTEAFF.

This sequence joins TRBV4-3 and TRBJ1-4; D uncertain. Germline CDR1 reads LGHNA; CDR2 reads YSLEER. The CDR3 is made up of 13 amino acids. With 0 bases removed from V and 8 bases from J, the gap between germline ends came to 7 bases. DNA for the CDR3: TGCGCCAGCAGCCAAGAATCAGGCGAAAAACTGTTTTTT. The encoded protein is CASSQESGEKLFF.

The rearrangement links TRBV18 to TRBJ1-1; D is ambiguous. Trimming stripped 3 bases from V and 3 bases from J, with 8 bases between. Germline V lookup: CDR1 KGHSH, CDR2 LQKENI. The CDR3 length is 13 residues. Here the CDR3 DNA reads TGTGCCAGCTCACCTGCGGGCGACACTGAAGCTTTCTTT. This translates into CASSPAGDTEAFF. Supplemented by reference TRBV18 and TRBJ1-1, the full variable domain reads NAGVMQNPRHLVRRRGQEARLRCSPMKGHSHVYWYRQLPEEGLKFMVYLQKENIIDESGMPKERFSAEFPKEGPSILRIQQVVRGDSAAYFCASSPAGDTEAFFGQGTRLTVV.

This chain joins TRBV5-4 and TRBJ1-6; the D gene is possibly TRBD1 (5 bases). The CDR3 contains 15 residues. The ends were cut back, 4 bases at V and 8 bases at J, with 16 bases in the middle. Germline values: CDR1 SGHNT, CDR2 YYREEE (reference sequence). The CDR3 nucleotides read TGTGCCAGCAGCCACCGCAGGGTGCGAGATTCACCCCTCCACTTT. Translating gives CASSHRRVRDSPLHF.

V usage is TRBV6-5 and J usage is TRBJ2-1; 7 bases fit TRBD2. This CDR3 region has 14 residues. The germline V gene has CDR1 MNHEY and CDR2 SVGAGI. J gave up 9 bases and V 5 bases, and 10 bases lay outside the gene matches. The CDR3 nucleotides read TGTGCCAGCAGTCGCCCCCGGGGACTATCTGAGCAGTTCTTC. Its translation is CASSRPRGLSEQFF.

The chain carries TRBV6-5 and TRBJ1-1, with D perhaps TRBD1 (5 bases). Trimming shortened V by 5 bases and J by 6 bases, and 10 bases separated the two germline ends. The germline CDR1 and CDR2 sequences are MNHEY and SVGAGI. CDR3 length equals 12 residues. The CDR3 protein is CASSRKGSEAFF. The CDR3 DNA reads as TGTGCCAGCAGTCGAAAGGGGTCTGAAGCTTTCTTT.